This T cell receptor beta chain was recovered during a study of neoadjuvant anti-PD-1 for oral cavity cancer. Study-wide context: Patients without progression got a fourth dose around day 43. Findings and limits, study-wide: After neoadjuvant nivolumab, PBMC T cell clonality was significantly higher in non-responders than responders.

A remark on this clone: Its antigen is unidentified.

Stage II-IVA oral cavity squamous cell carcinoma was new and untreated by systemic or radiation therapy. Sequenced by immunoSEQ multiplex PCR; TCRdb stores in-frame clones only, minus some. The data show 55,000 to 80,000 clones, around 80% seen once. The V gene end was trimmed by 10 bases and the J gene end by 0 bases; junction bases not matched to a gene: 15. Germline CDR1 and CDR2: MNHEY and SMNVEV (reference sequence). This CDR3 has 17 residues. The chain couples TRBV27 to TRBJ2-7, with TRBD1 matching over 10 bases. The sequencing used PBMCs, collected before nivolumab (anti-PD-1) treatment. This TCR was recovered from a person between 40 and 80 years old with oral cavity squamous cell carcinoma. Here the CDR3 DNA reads TGTGCCAACTCGGACAGGGGGATACCCTTGAGCTCCTACGAGCAGTACTTC. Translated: CANSDRGIPLSSYEQYF.